This T cell receptor beta chain appears in the sequencing data of a study of shared clonotypes between healthy human individuals. Study details: Each donor's CD4 naive and CD4 memory cells filled three plates apiece, CD8 naive two, and CD8 memory one.

V was trimmed by 0 bases and J by 11 bases, leaving 11 bases between them. This CDR3 comprises 13 residues. Germline V lookup: CDR1 SGHDN, CDR2 FVKESK. Deep was the level at which the assay was run. The authors' processing: As immunoSEQ supplied junction-only sequences (without quality scores), filtering differed. Measured with immunoSEQ multiplex PCR; TCRdb has only the in-frame clones, and not every one. V and J calls plus clone size are reproduced from that table; the DNA served to infer D and trimming. The sample has some 550,000 clones, roughly 97% seen once. This clone was picked up one time. The receptor was isolated from a woman in her 30s in good health. The chain couples TRBV14 to TRBJ2-1, with D unresolved. The sequencing input was naive CD4+ T cells sorted from blood. This sample's subset: CD45RA+ positively selected. CDR3 region: CASSQDLRAKQFF. The CDR3 region has the DNA TGTGCCAGCAGCCAAGATTTAAGGGCGAAGCAGTTCTTC.